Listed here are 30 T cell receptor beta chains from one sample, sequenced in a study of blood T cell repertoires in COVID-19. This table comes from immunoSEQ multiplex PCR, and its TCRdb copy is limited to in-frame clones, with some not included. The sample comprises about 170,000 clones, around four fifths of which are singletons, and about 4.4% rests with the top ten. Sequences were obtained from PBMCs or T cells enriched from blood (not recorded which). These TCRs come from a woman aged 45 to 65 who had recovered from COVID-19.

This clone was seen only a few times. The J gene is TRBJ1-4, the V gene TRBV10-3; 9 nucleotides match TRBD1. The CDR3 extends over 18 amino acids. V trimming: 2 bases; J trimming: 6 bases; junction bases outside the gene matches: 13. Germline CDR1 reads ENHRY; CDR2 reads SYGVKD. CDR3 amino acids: CAISESVGRGQGDEKLFF. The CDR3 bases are TGTGCCATCAGTGAGAGTGTGGGTAGGGGACAGGGTGATGAAAAACTGTTTTTT.

DNA of the CDR3: TGTGCCAGCAGCCCCCGGACAGCTTATGGCTACACCTTC. Residues: CASSPRTAYGYTF. The genes are TRBV7-9 and TRBJ1-2; D may be TRBD1 (6 bases). The germline V and J ends were trimmed by 5 bases and 5 bases, with 12 bases remaining between them. The V gene's germline CDR1 is SEHNR and CDR2 FQNEAQ (reference sequence). The CDR3 covers 13 residues.

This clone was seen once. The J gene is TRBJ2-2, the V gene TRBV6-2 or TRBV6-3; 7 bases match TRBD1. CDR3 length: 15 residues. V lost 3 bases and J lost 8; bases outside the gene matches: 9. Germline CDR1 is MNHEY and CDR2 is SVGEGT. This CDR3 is CASSYHRGPVGELFF. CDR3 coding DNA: TGTGCCAGCAGTTATCACAGGGGTCCTGTTGGGGAGCTGTTTTTT.

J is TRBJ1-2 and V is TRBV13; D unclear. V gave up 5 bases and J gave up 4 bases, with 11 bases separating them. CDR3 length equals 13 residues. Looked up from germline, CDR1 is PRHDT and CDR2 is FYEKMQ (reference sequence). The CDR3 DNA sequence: TGTGCCAGCAGCCAGATGGGCCCCTATGGCTACACCTTC. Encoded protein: CASSQMGPYGYTF.

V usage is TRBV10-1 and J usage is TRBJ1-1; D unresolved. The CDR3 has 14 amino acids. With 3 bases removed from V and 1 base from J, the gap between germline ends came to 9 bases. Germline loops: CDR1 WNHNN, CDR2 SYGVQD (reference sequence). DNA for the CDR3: TGCGCCAGCAGTGATGGCTCGGGGAACACTGAAGCTTTCTTT. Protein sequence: CASSDGSGNTEAFF.

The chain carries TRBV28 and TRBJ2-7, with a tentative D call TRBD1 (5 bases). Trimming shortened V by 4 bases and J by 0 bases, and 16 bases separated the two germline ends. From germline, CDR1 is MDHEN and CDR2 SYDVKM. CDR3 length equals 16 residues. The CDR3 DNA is TGTGCCAGCAGTTATGGACCCTACAGGAGCTCCTACGAGCAGTACGTC. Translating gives CASSYGPYRSSYEQYV.

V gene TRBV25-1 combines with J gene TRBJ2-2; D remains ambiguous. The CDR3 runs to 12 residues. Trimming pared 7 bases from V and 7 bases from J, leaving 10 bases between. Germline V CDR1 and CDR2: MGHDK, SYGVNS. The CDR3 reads CASINTFGELFF. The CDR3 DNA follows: TGTGCCAGCATCAACACCTTCGGGGAGCTGTTTTTT.

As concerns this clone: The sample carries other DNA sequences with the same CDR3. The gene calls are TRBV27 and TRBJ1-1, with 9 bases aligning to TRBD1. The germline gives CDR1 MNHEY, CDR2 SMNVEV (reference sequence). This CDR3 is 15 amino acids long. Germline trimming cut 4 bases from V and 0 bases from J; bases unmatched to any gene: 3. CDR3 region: CASSSGQGMNTEAFF. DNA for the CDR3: TGTGCCAGCAGTTCCGGACAGGGGATGAACACTGAAGCTTTCTTT.

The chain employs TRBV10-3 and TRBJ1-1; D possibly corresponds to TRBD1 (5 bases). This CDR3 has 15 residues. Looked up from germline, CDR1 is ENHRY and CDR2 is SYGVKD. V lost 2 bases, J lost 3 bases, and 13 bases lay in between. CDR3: CAISEGWGGDTEAFF. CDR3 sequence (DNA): TGTGCCATCAGTGAGGGCTGGGGGGGTGACACTGAAGCTTTCTTT.

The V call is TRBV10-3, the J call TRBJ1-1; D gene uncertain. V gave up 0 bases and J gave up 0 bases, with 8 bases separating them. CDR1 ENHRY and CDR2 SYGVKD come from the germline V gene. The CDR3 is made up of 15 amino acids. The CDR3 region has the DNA TGTGCCATCAGTGAGTCGGGCGGGGTGAACACTGAAGCTTTCTTT. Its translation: CAISESGGVNTEAFF.

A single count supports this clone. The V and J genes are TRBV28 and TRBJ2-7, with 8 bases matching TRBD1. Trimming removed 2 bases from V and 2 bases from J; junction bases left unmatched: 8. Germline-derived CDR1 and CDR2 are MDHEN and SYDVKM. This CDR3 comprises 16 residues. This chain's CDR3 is CASSLGGQVGAYEQYV. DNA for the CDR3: TGTGCCAGCAGTTTAGGGGGACAGGTGGGAGCCTACGAGCAGTACGTC.

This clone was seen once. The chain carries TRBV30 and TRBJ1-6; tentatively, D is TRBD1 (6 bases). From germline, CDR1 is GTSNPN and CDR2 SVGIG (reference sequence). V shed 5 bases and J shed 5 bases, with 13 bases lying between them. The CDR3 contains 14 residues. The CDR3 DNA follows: TGTGCCTGGCAAAGGACAGCAGATAATTCACCCCTCCACTTT. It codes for CAWQRTADNSPLHF.

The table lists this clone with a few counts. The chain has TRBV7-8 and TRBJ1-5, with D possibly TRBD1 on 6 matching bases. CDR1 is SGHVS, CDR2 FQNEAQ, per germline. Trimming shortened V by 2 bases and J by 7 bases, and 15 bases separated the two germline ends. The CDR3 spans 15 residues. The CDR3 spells CASSLFQGPSQPQHF. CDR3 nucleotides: TGTGCCAGCAGCTTATTTCAGGGGCCGAGCCAGCCCCAGCATTTT. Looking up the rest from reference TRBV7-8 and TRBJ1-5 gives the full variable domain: GAGVSQSPRYKVAKRGQDVALRCDPISGHVSLFWYQQALGQGPEFLTYFQNEAQLDKSGLPSDRFFAERPEGSVSTLKIQRTQQEDSAVYLCASSLFQGPSQPQHFGDGTRLSIL.

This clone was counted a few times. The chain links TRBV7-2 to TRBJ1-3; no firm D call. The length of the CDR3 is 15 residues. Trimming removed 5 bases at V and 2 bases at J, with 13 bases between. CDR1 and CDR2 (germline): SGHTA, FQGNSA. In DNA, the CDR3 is TGTGCCAGCAGCCCCGACCGTACAGCTGGAAACACCATATATTTT. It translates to CASSPDRTAGNTIYF. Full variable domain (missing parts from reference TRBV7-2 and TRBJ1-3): GAGVSQSPSNKVTEKGKDVELRCDPISGHTALYWYRQSLGQGLEFLIYFQGNSAPDKSGLPSDRFSAERTGGSVSTLTIQRTQQEDSAVYLCASSPDRTAGNTIYFGEGSWLTVV.

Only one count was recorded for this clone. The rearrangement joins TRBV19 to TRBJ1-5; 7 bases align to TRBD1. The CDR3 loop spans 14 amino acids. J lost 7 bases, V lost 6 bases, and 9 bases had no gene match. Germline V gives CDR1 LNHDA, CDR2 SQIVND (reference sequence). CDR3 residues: CASRRGQGGQPQHF. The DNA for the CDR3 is TGTGCCAGTAGAAGGGGGCAGGGAGGACAGCCCCAGCATTTT.

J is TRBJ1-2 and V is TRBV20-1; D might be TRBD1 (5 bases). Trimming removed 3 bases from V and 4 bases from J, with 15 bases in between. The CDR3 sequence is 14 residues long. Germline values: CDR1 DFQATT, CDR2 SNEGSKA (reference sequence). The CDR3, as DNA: TGCAGTGCTAGTGCCCAGGGAGGAGGCTATGGCTACACCTTC. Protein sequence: CSASAQGGGYGYTF.

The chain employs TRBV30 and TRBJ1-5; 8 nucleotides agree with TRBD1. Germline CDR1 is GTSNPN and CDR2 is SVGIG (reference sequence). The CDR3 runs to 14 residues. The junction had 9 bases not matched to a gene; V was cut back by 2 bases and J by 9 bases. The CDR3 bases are TGTGCCTGGAGTCGCGCAGGGGGCTTTCTGCCCCAGCATTTT. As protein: CAWSRAGGFLPQHF.

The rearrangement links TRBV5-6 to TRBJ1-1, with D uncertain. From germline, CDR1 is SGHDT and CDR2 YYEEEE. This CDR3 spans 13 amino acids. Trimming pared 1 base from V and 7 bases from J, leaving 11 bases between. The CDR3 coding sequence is TGTGCCAGCAGCTTGTTGCCGCAGTATGAAGCTTTCTTT. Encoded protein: CASSLLPQYEAFF.

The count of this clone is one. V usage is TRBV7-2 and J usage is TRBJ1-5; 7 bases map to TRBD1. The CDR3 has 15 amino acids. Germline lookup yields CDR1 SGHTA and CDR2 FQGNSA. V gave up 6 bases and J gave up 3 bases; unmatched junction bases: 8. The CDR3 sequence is CASSRGQRLNQPQHF. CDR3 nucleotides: TGTGCCAGCAGTAGGGGACAGCGACTCAATCAGCCCCAGCATTTT.

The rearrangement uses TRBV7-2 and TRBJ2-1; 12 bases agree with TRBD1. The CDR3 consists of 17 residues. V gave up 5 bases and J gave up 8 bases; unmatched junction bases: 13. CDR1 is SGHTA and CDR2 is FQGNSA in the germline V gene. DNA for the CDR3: TGTGCCAGCAGCCCTCAGGGGGGGACAGGGGGCATGTATGAGCAGTTCTTC. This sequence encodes CASSPQGGTGGMYEQFF.

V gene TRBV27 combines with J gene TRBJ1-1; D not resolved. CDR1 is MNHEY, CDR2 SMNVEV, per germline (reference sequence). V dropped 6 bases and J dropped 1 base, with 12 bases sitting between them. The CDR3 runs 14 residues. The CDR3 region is CASSSVLPNTEAFF. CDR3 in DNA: TGTGCCAGCAGCAGCGTACTGCCGAACACTGAAGCTTTCTTT.

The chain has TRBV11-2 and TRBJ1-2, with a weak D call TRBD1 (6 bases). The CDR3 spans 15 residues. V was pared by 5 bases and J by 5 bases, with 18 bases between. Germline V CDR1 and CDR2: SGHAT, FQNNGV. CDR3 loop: CASSQTGRGNYGYTF. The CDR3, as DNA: TGTGCCAGCAGCCAAACGGGCAGGGGAAATTATGGCTACACCTTC.

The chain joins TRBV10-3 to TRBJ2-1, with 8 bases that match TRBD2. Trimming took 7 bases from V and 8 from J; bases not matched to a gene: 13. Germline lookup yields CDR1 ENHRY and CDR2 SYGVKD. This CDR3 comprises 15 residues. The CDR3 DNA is TGTGCCATCATGAAAGGGAGCGGGAGTCCCGATGAGCAGTTCTTC. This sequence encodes CAIMKGSGSPDEQFF.

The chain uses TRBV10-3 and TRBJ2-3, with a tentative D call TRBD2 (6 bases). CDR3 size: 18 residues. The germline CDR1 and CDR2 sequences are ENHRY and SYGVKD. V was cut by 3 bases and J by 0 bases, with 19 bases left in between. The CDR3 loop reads CAISDPLWTGLSTDTQYF. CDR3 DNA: TGTGCCATCAGTGACCCCCTGTGGACGGGACTGAGCACAGATACGCAGTATTTT.

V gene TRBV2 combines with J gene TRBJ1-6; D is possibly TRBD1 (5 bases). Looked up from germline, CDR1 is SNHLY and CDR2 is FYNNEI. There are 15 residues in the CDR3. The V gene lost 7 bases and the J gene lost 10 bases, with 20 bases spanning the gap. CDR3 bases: TGTGCCAGCACCCTCCTCGAGGCAGGGAACTCACCCCTCCACTTT. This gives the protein CASTLLEAGNSPLHF.

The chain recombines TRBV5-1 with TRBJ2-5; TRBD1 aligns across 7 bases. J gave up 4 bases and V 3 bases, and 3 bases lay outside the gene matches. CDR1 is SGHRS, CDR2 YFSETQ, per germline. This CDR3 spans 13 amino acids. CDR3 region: CASSSRDRETQYF. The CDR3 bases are TGCGCCAGCAGCTCCCGGGACAGAGAGACCCAGTACTTC.

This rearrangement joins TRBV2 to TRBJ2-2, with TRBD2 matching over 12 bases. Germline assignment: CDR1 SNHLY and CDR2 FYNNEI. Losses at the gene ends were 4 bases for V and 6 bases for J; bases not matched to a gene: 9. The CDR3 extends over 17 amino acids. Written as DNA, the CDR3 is TGTGCCAGCAGTGCCCATCTAGCGGGAGGGCAGGCCGGGGAGCTGTTTTTT. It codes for CASSAHLAGGQAGELFF.

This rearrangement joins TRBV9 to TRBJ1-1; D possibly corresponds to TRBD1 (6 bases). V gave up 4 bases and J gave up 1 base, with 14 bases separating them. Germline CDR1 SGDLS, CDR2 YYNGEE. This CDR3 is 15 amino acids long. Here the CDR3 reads CASSTQGQTNTEAFF. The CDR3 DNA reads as TGTGCCAGCAGCACCCAAGGACAGACGAACACTGAAGCTTTCTTT.

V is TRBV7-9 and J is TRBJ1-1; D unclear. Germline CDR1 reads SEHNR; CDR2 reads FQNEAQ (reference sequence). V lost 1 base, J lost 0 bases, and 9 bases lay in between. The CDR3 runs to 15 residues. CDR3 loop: CASSLEPIMNTEAFF. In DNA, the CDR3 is TGTGCCAGCAGCTTAGAACCTATCATGAACACTGAAGCTTTCTTT.

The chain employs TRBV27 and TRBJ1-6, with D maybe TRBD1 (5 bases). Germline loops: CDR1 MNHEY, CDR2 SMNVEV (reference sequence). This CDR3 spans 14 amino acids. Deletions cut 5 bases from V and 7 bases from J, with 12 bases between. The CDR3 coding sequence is TGTGCCAGCAGTAAGGCCAGGGCGAATTCACCCCTCCACTTT. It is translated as CASSKARANSPLHF.